The following is a T cell receptor beta chain sequence with its context. Libraries were prepared by immunoSEQ multiplex PCR; TCRdb keeps only in-frame clonotypes and omits some of them. The table includes about 200,000 clones, about 90% detected once. Participant ages covered roughly 18 to 89 years across about two dozen US areas. Researchers sorted participants into cohorts using their self-reported clinical history. The CDR3 extends over 18 amino acids. Germline V gene sequence: CDR1 LNHDA, CDR2 SQIVND (reference sequence). The V segment lost 3 bases and the J segment 7 bases; nucleotides outside the gene matches: 16. The data were obtained in a study of blood T cell repertoires in COVID-19. Study background: The United States, Italy and Spain provided the acute and convalescent COVID-19 samples. The analysed material was cDNA or gDNA that came from T cells, B-cell-depleted T cells, or PBMCs.

The chain has TRBV19 and TRBJ2-1, with TRBD2 matching over 9 bases. The receptor's source is a man aged 25-45 years who had recovered from COVID-19. Sequencing was carried out using PBMCs or T cells enriched from blood (not recorded which). The CDR3 sequence is CASSMRAGGTVLGNEQFF. The DNA for the CDR3 is TGTGCCAGTAGTATGCGAGCGGGAGGAACCGTTTTGGGGAATGAGCAGTTCTTC.